A selection of T cell receptor beta chains follows, all from one sample in a study of Ad26.COV2.S vaccination and SARS-CoV-2 variants. Method: immunoSEQ multiplex PCR; TCRdb's copy keeps in-frame clones and lacks some. The table has some 340,000 clones, over 80% seen once. The input for sequencing was peripheral blood, taken in a trial of Ad26.COV2.S vaccine versus placebo. These receptors originate from a person between 18 and 59 years old who received the Ad26.COV2.S COVID-19 vaccine or a placebo. CDR3s include the opening cysteine and the closing phenylalanine or tryptophan. Each record gives: clone size, V gene, CDR3 protein. Clone sizes are given selectively: once, few, many, or a class where the clone is expanded.

once TRBV30 CAWSPEGGWGYGYTF
- TRBV7-3 CASSLTPPPNTEAFF
- TRBV9 CASSATLTSQETQYF
- TRBV9 CASTNAGASNYGYTF
- TRBV7-9 CASSLGLSGGDTYEQYF
- TRBV6-5 CASSYPGVSGANVLTF
- TRBV19 CASTPLGSMNTEAFF
- TRBV10-3 CAISGSRDMYETQYF
many TRBV20-1 CSASGGGQEVSGYTF
- TRBV19 CASSKRDRAYEQYF
- TRBV3-1/TRBV3-2 CASSQEGNSLGVTQYF
- TRBV28 CASSWGGEKLFF
few TRBV5-1 CASSGGQANTGELFF
- TRBV18 CASSLSHGPPNTEAFF
- TRBV10-2 CASSDERGTDTQYF
- TRBV4-2 CASSLQRVGDTEAFF
- TRBV5-1 CASSWGTGNTGELFF
- TRBV19 CASSILTGELFF
- TRBV3-1/TRBV3-2 CASSQERSTQDLIYGYTF
- TRBV9 CASSSPLKLGYNEQFF
- TRBV5-1 CASSLGQPLTYEQYF
- TRBV6-5 CASSYSARSNQPQHF
- TRBV15 CATSRDQGALYNEQFF
- TRBV7-9 CASSSTRGLWDGYTF
- TRBV18 CASSPPGEGNTEAFF
- TRBV6-1 CASSSRAGGNTIYF
- TRBV28 CASSSTYEQYF
- TRBV10-3 CAISVGQLLDNEQFF
few TRBV4-1 CASSQALLTGTYEQYF
- TRBV4-2 CASSQGRTSGGTGQETQYF
- TRBV7-3 CASSLTVLAGAHTDTQYF
- TRBV2 CASGRTRGSTEAFF
few TRBV28 CATSGTESSYEQYF
- TRBV18 CASSQTADYGYTF
- TRBV10-1 CASSDSKGGNTEAFF
- TRBV28 CASSTGTFGYTF
- TRBV2 CASSLDRGDQPQHF
- TRBV5-1 CASSRISGQPQHF
- TRBV9 CASSVDPRNTGELFF
- TRBV10-3 CAISEGTPNQPQHF
- TRBV28 CASRSGSQPQHF
- TRBV18 CASTFGGETQYF
- TRBV6-5 CASTEQGNYGYTF